These 2 T cell receptor beta chains came from one sample sequenced in a study of a mutant IDH1 vaccine in newly diagnosed glioma. Antigens of these TCRs are unknown. Here immunoSEQ multiplex PCR was the method, and the copy in TCRdb shows in-frame clones only, minus some. The data contain 75,000 to 95,000 clones, roughly nine tenths of them singletons. As to time point: week 47, end of study. Every vaccination contained 300 ug of the mutant IDH1 20-mer peptide and was paired with topical imiquimod. The source was PBMCs, collected from a glioma patient whose treatment included an IDH1 peptide vaccine. The receptors come from a woman aged 50 to 65 with glioma.

V gene TRBV20-1 combines with J gene TRBJ2-7; D possibly matches TRBD1 or TRBD2 (5 bases each). Germline CDR1 and CDR2: DFQATT and SNEGSKA (reference sequence). CDR3 length equals 11 residues. V gave up 7 bases and J gave up 4 bases, with 11 bases separating them. The DNA for the CDR3 is TGCAGTGTGGGGGAGCAGTACGAGCAGTACTTC. It specifies CSVGEQYEQYF.

CDR3 protein: CASSSGRGANEQFF. In nucleotides, the CDR3 is TGTGCCAGCAGTTCCGGGAGGGGGGCCAATGAGCAGTTCTTC. The rearrangement joins TRBV2 to TRBJ2-1; the match to TRBD2 covers 8 bases. V lost 5 bases and J lost 6; bases outside the gene matches: 6. Looked up from germline, CDR1 is SNHLY and CDR2 is FYNNEI. This CDR3 is built from 14 residues.